The T cell receptor beta chain described here comes from a study of blood T cell repertoires in COVID-19. Assay: immunoSEQ multiplex PCR; the TCRdb copy retains only in-frame clones and omits some. In the table there are some 390,000 clones, around 87% of which are singletons. Deletions cut 3 bases from V and 1 base from J, with 14 bases between. Germline V gives CDR1 KGHDR, CDR2 SFDVKD. This CDR3 contains 16 residues. Sequenced: peripheral blood. This chain uses TRBV24-1 with TRBJ2-5; TRBD2 might be the D (6 bases). The sequence was collected from a woman aged 60 to 75 with COVID-19, enrolled during active disease. The CDR3 nucleotides read TGTGCCACCAGTGATAGGTCGGGACTTGCCCAAGAGACCCAGTACTTC. Translating gives CATSDRSGLAQETQYF.